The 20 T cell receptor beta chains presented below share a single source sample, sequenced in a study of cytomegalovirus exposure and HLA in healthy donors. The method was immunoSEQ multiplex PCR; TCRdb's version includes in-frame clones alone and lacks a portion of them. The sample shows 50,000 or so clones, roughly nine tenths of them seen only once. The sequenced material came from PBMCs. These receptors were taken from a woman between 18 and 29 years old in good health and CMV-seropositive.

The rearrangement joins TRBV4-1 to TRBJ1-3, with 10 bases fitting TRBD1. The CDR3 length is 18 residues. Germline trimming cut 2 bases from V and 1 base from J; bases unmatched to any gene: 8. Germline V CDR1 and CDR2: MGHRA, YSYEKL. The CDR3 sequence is CASSQNWGTGVSGNTIYF. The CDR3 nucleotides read TGCGCCAGCAGCCAAAACTGGGGGACAGGGGTTTCTGGAAACACCATATATTTT.

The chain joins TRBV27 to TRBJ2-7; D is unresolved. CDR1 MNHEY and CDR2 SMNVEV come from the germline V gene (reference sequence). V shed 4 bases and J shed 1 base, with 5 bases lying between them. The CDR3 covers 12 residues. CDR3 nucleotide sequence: TGTGCCAGCAGTTCACAGTCCTACGAGCAGTACTTC. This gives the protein CASSSQSYEQYF.

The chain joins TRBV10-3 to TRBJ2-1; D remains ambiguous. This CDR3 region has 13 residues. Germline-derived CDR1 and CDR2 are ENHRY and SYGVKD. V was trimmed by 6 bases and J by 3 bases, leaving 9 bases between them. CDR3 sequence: CAIRFGGYNEQFF. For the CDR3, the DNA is TGTGCCATCAGGTTCGGCGGCTACAATGAGCAGTTCTTC.

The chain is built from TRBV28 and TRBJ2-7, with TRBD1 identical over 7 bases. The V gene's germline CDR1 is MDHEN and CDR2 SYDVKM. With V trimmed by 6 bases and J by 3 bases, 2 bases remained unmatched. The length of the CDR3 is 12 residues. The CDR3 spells CASSRGYYEQYF. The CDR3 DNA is TGTGCCAGCAGCAGGGGGTACTACGAGCAGTACTTC.

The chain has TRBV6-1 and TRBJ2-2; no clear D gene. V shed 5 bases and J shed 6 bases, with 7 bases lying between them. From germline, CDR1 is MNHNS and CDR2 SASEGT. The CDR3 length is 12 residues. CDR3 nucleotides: TGTGCCAGCAGTCAGTACCCCGGGGAGCTGTTTTTT. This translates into CASSQYPGELFF.

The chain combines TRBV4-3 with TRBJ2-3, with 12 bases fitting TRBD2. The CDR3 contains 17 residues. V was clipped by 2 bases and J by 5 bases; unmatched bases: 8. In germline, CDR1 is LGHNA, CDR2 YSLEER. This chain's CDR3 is CASSQRLRTSGEDTQYF. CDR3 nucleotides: TGCGCCAGCAGCCAAAGGCTCCGGACTAGCGGGGAAGATACGCAGTATTTT.

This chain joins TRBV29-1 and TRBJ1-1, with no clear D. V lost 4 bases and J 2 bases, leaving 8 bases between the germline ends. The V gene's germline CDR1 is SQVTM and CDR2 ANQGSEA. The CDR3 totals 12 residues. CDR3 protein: CSVVSGNTEAFF. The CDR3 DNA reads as TGCAGCGTTGTCTCTGGCAACACTGAAGCTTTCTTT.

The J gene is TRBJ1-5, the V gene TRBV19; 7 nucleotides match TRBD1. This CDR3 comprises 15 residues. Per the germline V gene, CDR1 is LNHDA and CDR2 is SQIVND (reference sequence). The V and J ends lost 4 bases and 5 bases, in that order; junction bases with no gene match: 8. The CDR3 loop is CASSRAGTEDQPQHF. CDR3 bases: TGTGCCAGTAGTAGGGCCGGGACAGAAGATCAGCCCCAGCATTTT.

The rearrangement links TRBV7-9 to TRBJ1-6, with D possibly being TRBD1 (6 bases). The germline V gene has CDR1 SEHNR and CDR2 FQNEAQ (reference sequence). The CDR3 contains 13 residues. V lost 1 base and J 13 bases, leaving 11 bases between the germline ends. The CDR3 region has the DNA TGTGCCAGCAGCTTAGAACAGGGTGTCCCCCTCCACTTT. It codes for CASSLEQGVPLHF.

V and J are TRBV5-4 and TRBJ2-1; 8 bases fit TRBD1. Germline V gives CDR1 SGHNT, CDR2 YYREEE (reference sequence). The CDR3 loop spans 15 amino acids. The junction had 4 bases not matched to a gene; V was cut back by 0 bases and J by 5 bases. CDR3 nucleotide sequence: TGTGCCAGCAGCTTGGGGACAGGGACAAACAATGAGCAGTTCTTC. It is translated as CASSLGTGTNNEQFF.

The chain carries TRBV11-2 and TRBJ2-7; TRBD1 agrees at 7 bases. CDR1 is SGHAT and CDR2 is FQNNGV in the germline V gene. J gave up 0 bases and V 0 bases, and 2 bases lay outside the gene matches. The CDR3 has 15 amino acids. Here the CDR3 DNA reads TGTGCCAGCAGCTTAGAAACAGGGGACTCCTACGAGCAGTACTTC. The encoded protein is CASSLETGDSYEQYF.

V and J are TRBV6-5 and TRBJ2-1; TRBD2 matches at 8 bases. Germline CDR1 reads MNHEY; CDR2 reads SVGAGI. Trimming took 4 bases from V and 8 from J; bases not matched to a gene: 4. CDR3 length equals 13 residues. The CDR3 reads CASSWGLGDEQFF. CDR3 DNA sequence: TGTGCCAGCAGTTGGGGACTAGGGGATGAGCAGTTCTTC.

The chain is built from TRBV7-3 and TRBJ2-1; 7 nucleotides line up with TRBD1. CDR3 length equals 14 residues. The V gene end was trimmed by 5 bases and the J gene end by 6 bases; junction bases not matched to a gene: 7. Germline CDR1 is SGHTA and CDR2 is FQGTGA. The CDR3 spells CASSLGTVSNEQFF. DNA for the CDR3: TGTGCCAGCAGCCTAGGGACAGTAAGCAATGAGCAGTTCTTC.

The CDR3 is CASSWGETNTEAFF. The CDR3 DNA follows: TGTGCCAGCAGTTGGGGAGAGACGAACACTGAAGCTTTCTTT. The chain uses TRBV2 and TRBJ1-1, with no clear D. Germline assignment: CDR1 SNHLY and CDR2 FYNNEI. Trimming removed 5 bases from V and 1 base from J, with 11 bases in between. This CDR3 comprises 14 residues. The full variable domain, rest sourced from reference TRBV2 and TRBJ1-1, is EPEVTQTPSHQVTQMGQEVILRCVPISNHLYFYWYRQILGQKVEFLVSFYNNEISEKSEIFDDQFSVERPDGSNFTLKIRSTKLEDSAMYFCASSWGETNTEAFFGQGTRLTVV.

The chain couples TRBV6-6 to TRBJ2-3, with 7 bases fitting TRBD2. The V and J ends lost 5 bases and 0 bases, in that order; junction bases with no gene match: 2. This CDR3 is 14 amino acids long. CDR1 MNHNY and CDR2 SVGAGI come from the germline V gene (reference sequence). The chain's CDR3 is CASSRTSSTDTQYF. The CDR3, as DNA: TGTGCCAGCAGTCGGACTAGTAGCACAGATACGCAGTATTTT.

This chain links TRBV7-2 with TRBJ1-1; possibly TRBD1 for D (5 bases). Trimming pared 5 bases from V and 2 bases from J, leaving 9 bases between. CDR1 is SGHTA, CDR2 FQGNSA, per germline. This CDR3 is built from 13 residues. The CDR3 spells CASSPRVNTEAFF. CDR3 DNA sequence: TGTGCCAGCAGCCCCAGGGTCAACACTGAAGCTTTCTTT.

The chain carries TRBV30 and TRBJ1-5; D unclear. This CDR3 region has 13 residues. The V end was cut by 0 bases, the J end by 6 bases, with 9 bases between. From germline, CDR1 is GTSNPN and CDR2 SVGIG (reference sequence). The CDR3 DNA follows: TGTGCCTGGAGTGTAACAGTGGGTCAGCCCCAGCATTTT. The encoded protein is CAWSVTVGQPQHF.

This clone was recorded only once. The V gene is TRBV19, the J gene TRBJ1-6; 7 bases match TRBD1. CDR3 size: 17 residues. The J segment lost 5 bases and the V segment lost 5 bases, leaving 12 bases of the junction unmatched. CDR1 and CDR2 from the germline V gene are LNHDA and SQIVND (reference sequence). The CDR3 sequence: CASSPTQGGSNNSPLHF. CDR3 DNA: TGTGCCAGTAGTCCAACCCAAGGGGGCAGCAATAATTCACCCCTCCACTTT.

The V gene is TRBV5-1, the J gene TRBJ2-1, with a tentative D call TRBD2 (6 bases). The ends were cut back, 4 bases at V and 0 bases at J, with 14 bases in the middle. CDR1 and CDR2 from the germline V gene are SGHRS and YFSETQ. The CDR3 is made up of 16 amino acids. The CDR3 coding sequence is TGCGCCAGCAGCCCGGAGGGCAGGAGCTCCTACAATGAGCAGTTCTTC. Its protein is CASSPEGRSSYNEQFF. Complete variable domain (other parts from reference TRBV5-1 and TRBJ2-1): KAGVTQTPRYLIKTRGQQVTLSCSPISGHRSVSWYQQTPGQGLQFLFEYFSETQRNKGNFPGRFSGRQFSNSRSEMNVSTLELGDSALYLCASSPEGRSSYNEQFFGPGTRLTVL.

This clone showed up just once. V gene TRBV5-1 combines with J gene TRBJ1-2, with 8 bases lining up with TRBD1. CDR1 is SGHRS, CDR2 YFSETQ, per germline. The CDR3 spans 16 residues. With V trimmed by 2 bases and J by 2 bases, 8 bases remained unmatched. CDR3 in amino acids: CASSFTSGTGNYGYTF. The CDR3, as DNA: TGCGCCAGCAGCTTTACCTCCGGGACAGGAAACTATGGCTACACCTTC.